The rows below give T cell receptor beta chains drawn from one sample of a study of control samples from healthy donors and cancer patients. The method was immunoSEQ multiplex PCR; TCRdb's version includes in-frame clones alone and lacks a portion of them. The sample includes about 120,000 clones, roughly nine tenths of them seen just once. Sequenced input: PBMCs. Receptor source: a woman in her fifties or sixties with colorectal cancer. The CDR3 runs from the conserved cysteine through the conserved F or W. Fields, in order: clone size, D gene, J gene, V gene, CDR3 DNA, CDR3 protein. A D gene is named only where the DNA matches it firmly. Rows may omit the clone size; those that give it use once, few, many or a size class.

. . TRBJ1-3 TRBV5-1 TGCGCCAGCAGCATTGGCGGGATGGGGAACTCTGGAAACACCATATATTTT CASSIGGMGNSGNTIYF
. TRBD1 TRBJ1-1 TRBV11-3 TGTGCCAGCAGCATGAGGACAGGGGAAGGATATGAGGCTTTCTTT CASSMRTGEGYEAFF
. . TRBJ1-1 TRBV28 TGTGCCAGCCTGCCGGGGGGGGTGGGCTCCACTGAAGCTTTCTTT CASLPGGVGSTEAFF
. . TRBJ2-1 TRBV7-7 TGTGCCAGCAGCTTAGATTGGGAGAACAATGAGCAGTTCTTC CASSLDWENNEQFF
. . TRBJ1-6 TRBV10-3 TGTGCCATCAGTGAGTCGAATACCAATAATTCACCCCTCCACTTT CAISESNTNNSPLHF
. . TRBJ2-7 TRBV7-6 TGTGCCAGCAGCTTGGGGACGGCGATCTCCTACGAGCAGTACTTC CASSLGTAISYEQYF
. . TRBJ2-7 TRBV6-6 TGTGCCAGCAGCCAGCCCGGGACTCCACGCGAGCAGTACTTC CASSQPGTPREQYF
. . TRBJ2-3 TRBV5-4 TGTGCCAGCAGCTTGAGCCTAGATAGGGTTACAGATACGCAGTATTTT CASSLSLDRVTDTQYF
. . TRBJ2-5 TRBV6-2/TRBV6-3 TGTGCCAGCAGTAACTTGGAGGGCAGTGAGACCCAGTACTTC CASSNLEGSETQYF
few TRBD1 TRBJ1-5 TRBV10-3 TGTGCCATCAGTCTAGGACAGGAAAGCAATCAGCCCCAGCATTTT CAISLGQESNQPQHF
. TRBD2 TRBJ2-7 TRBV19 TGTGCCAGTAGTGTCCATCGCGGCGGACTAGCGGGGGGGAACTACGAGCAGTACTTC CASSVHRGGLAGGNYEQYF
. TRBD1 TRBJ2-1 TRBV9 TGTGCCAGCAGCCTCGGACAGGGCTCCTACAATGAGCAGTTCTTC CASSLGQGSYNEQFF
once TRBD2 TRBJ2-1 TRBV19 TGTGCCAGTAGTATAAGTGCGGGGGGCTCCTACAATGAGCAGTTCTTC CASSISAGGSYNEQFF
. . TRBJ1-1 TRBV2 TGTGCCAGCAGTCCTCTTGGGGGGGACACTGAAGCTTTCTTT CASSPLGGDTEAFF
. . TRBJ1-1 TRBV9 TGTGCCAGCAGTGAAGGGACCGACACTGAAGCTTTCTTT CASSEGTDTEAFF
once . TRBJ1-1 TRBV10-3 TGTGCCATCAGTCCCAGGACGTTGAACACTGAAGCTTTCTTT CAISPRTLNTEAFF
. . TRBJ2-5 TRBV18 TGTGCCAGCTCACCGGATCGGGATTTTGAGACCCAGTACTTC CASSPDRDFETQYF
. TRBD2 TRBJ2-2 TRBV19 TGTGCCAGTAGTATATCAGGCCTAGCGGCGAACACCGGGGAGCTGTTTTTT CASSISGLAANTGELFF
. . TRBJ1-1 TRBV3-1/TRBV3-2 TGTGCCAGCAGCCCACCCCAGGGTTTGAACACTGAAGCTTTCTTT CASSPPQGLNTEAFF
. . TRBJ1-3 TRBV7-9 TGTGCCAGCAGCTTAGGGGGGTTTAGTGGAAACACCATATATTTT CASSLGGFSGNTIYF
. . TRBJ2-3 TRBV4-1 TGCGCCAGCAGCCAACCAACCGCGGCGGGCCGCACAGATACGCAGTATTTT CASSQPTAAGRTDTQYF
. . TRBJ1-2 TRBV15 TGTGCCACCAGCAGAGAGGGCAGGCCCGACGATATCTATGGCTACACCTTC CATSREGRPDDIYGYTF
. TRBD1 TRBJ1-1 TRBV6-4 TGTGCCAGCAGCCGGGACAGGAGCACTGAAGCTTTCTTT CASSRDRSTEAFF
. . TRBJ1-1 TRBV6-5 TGTGCCAGCAGTCCACCCAACACTGAAGCTTTCTTT CASSPPNTEAFF
. . TRBJ1-4 TRBV7-9 TGTGCCAGCAGCCGCTCGGGGGGTCCGCCGAATGAAAAACTGTTTTTT CASSRSGGPPNEKLFF
. . TRBJ2-1 TRBV6-4 TGTGCCAGCAGTGAAAGCTGGAGCTCCTACAATGAGCAGTTCTTC CASSESWSSYNEQFF
few TRBD1 TRBJ1-2 TRBV29-1 TGCAGCTACGGCGTGACAGGGGCCATCAATCACTTC CSYGVTGAINHF
. . TRBJ2-6 TRBV9 TGTGCCAGCAGCGAAGCTCCCGCCAACGTCCTGACTTTC CASSEAPANVLTF
. . TRBJ1-5 TRBV5-4 TGTGCCAGCAGCTTAGACAGAAATCAGCCCCAGCATTTT CASSLDRNQPQHF
. . TRBJ1-1 TRBV30 TGTGCCTGGAGTGTAGGGTTGAACACTGAAGCTTTCTTT CAWSVGLNTEAFF
. TRBD1 TRBJ2-5 TRBV27 TGTGCCAGCAGAAACAGGGGAGAGACCCAGTACTTC CASRNRGETQYF
. . TRBJ2-3 TRBV5-6 TGTGCCAGCAGCCTCGAAGCGAGGGGGAACGCAGATACGCAGTATTTT CASSLEARGNADTQYF
. TRBD2 TRBJ2-3 TRBV10-2 TGCGCCAGCAGTGAGACGGCGGGAGGCACCGGGGATACGCAGTATTTT CASSETAGGTGDTQYF
. TRBD1 TRBJ2-5 TRBV25-1 TGTGCCAGCAGTGAGGCCGGGCGGACAGGGGGGCAAGAGACCCAGTACTTC CASSEAGRTGGQETQYF
. . TRBJ2-1 TRBV5-1 TGCGCCAGCAGCTTGGGGACGGCGTACAATGAGCAGTTCTTC CASSLGTAYNEQFF
. . TRBJ2-7 TRBV21-1 TGTGCCAGCAGCACAACTAGCGCGGAGCAGTACTTC CASSTTSAEQYF
. TRBD1 TRBJ2-1 TRBV9 TGTGCCAGCAGTGGAACAGGACAGGGCTACAATGAGCAGTTCTTC CASSGTGQGYNEQFF
. . TRBJ2-5 TRBV10-3 TGTGCCATCAGGGACGGATTAGAGACCCAGTACTTC CAIRDGLETQYF
. . TRBJ1-2 TRBV19 TGTGCCAGTAGTATAAGGGGGGAAATCGGCTACACCTTC CASSIRGEIGYTF
. . TRBJ1-4 TRBV6-1 TGTGCCAGCAGAGAATGGGGGCAAGGGTCAACTAATGAAAAACTGTTTTTT CASREWGQGSTNEKLFF
. TRBD2 TRBJ2-5 TRBV6-5 TGTGCCAGCAGCATGGGACTAGCGGTCCAAGAGACCCAGTACTTC CASSMGLAVQETQYF
. TRBD1 TRBJ1-5 TRBV5-1 TGCGCCAGCAGCTTCGGACAGGGGGGGGATCAGCCCCAGCATTTT CASSFGQGGDQPQHF
. . TRBJ1-1 TRBV28 TGTGCCAGCAGTCCCCCCTTGGGCAGCCCGAACACTGAAGCTTTCTTT CASSPPLGSPNTEAFF
. . TRBJ2-2 TRBV7-8 TGTGCCAGCAGCTTAGTGCAGGGGAACACCGGGGAGCTGTTTTTT CASSLVQGNTGELFF
. . TRBJ2-7 TRBV5-5 TGTGCCAGCAGCAACCGGGCAGGGCTCGAGCAGTACTTC CASSNRAGLEQYF
. TRBD1 TRBJ2-3 TRBV19 TGTGCCAGTAGTTTAGGACAGGGGGAGGCGGCAGATACGCAGTATTTT CASSLGQGEAADTQYF
. . TRBJ2-7 TRBV6-2/TRBV6-3 TGTGCCAGCAGTTACACTGTCAGGGAGAGCTCCTACGAGCAGTACTTC CASSYTVRESSYEQYF
. . TRBJ2-7 TRBV18 TGTGCCAGCTCACGAAGACACGGCGCAGAAGACGAGCAGTACTTC CASSRRHGAEDEQYF
. . TRBJ2-7 TRBV2 TGTGCCAGCAGTGGAGGAAGGGGCACCAACTACGAGCAGTACTTC CASSGGRGTNYEQYF
. TRBD2 TRBJ2-7 TRBV19 TGTGCCAGTAGTATAGTTCCGCGGGAGGGCCGGTACGAGCAGTACTTC CASSIVPREGRYEQYF
. TRBD2 TRBJ2-7 TRBV30 TGTGCCTGGAGTGTGACCCTAGCGGGAGGGCCGTGGGAGCAGTACTTC CAWSVTLAGGPWEQYF
. TRBD1 TRBJ1-5 TRBV19 TGTGCCAGTAGTCGGACAGGGGGAAATCAGCCCCAGCATTTT CASSRTGGNQPQHF
. TRBD2 TRBJ2-7 TRBV6-5 TGTGCCATCCGGGGGGTACCGTACGAGCAGTACTTC CAIRGVPYEQYF
. . TRBJ2-3 TRBV5-6 TGTGCCAGCAGCTTGGGGCACAGGGTGAGCACAGATACGCAGTATTTT CASSLGHRVSTDTQYF
. TRBD1 TRBJ2-7 TRBV5-6 TGTGCCAGCAGCCCTCCGGGACAGCTTTACGAGCAGTACTTC CASSPPGQLYEQYF
. . TRBJ1-1 TRBV14 TGTGCCAGCAGCCAAGATGAGGTACTGAACACTGAAGCTTTCTTT CASSQDEVLNTEAFF
few TRBD1 TRBJ2-5 TRBV28 TGTGCCAGCAGTTTGGGAACCGGGACAGGGCAAGAGACCCAGTACTTC CASSLGTGTGQETQYF